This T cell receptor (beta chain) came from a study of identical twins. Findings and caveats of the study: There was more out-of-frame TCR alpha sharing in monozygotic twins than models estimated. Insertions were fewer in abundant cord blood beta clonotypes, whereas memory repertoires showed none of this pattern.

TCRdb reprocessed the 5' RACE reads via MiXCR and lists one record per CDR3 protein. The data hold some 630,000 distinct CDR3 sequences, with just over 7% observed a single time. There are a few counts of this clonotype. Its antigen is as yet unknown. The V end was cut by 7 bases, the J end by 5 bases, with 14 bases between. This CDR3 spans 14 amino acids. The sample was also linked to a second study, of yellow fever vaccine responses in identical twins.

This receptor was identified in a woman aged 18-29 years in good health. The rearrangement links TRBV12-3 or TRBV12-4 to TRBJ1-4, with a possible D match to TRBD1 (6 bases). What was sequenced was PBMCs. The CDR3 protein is CASTRQGRNEKLFF. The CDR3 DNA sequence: TGTGCCAGCACCCGGCAGGGGAGGAATGAAAAACTGTTTTTT.